One sample yielded the 17 T cell receptor beta chains listed below, sequenced in a study of glioma-infiltrating T cells after dendritic cell vaccination. Libraries were prepared by immunoSEQ multiplex PCR; TCRdb keeps only in-frame clonotypes and omits some of them. Of 90,000 to 110,000 clones listed, about 90% are singletons. As for time point: after dendritic cell vaccination, including at tumor progression/relapse. The source material was blood, sampled after dendritic cell vaccination. These receptors were obtained from a human donor with glioblastoma.

V usage is TRBV5-6 and J usage is TRBJ1-2; the D gene is possibly TRBD1 (6 bases). Germline V gene sequence: CDR1 SGHDT, CDR2 YYEEEE. The CDR3 is 14 amino acids. Trimming took 3 bases from V and 4 from J, leaving 13 bases between them. The CDR3 loop is CASSSPGHTYGYTF. CDR3 in DNA: TGTGCCAGCAGCTCCCCGGGACACACCTATGGCTACACCTTC.

The chain is built from TRBV19 and TRBJ1-1; D may be TRBD1 (5 bases). Germline loops: CDR1 LNHDA, CDR2 SQIVND (reference sequence). The ends were cut back, 1 base at V and 7 bases at J, with 7 bases in the middle. The CDR3 length is 12 residues. Here the CDR3 reads CASSIGDYEAFF. CDR3 coding DNA: TGTGCCAGTAGTATAGGGGACTATGAAGCTTTCTTT.

The J gene is TRBJ2-7, the V gene TRBV19; possible D gene TRBD2, 6 bases. This CDR3 region has 14 residues. Germline V gene sequence: CDR1 LNHDA, CDR2 SQIVND (reference sequence). The V and J ends lost 5 bases and 7 bases respectively, with 18 bases between them. The CDR3 region has the DNA TGTGCCAGTAGTGCTTCCGGCGCAGGGAGGGAGCAGTACTTC. It encodes CASSASGAGREQYF. The whole variable domain, filled in from reference TRBV19 and TRBJ2-7, reads DGGITQSPKYLFRKEGQNVTLSCEQNLNHDAMYWYRQDPGQGLRLIYYSQIVNDFQKGDIAEGYSVSREKKESFPLTVTSAQKNPTAFYLCASSASGAGREQYFGPGTRLTVT.

V usage is TRBV5-1 and J usage is TRBJ1-2; unclear D gene. This CDR3 has 13 amino acids. Trimming shortened V by 5 bases and J by 7 bases, and 15 bases separated the two germline ends. Germline V lookup: CDR1 SGHRS, CDR2 YFSETQ. CDR3 region: CASSIGEGRGYTF. CDR3 in DNA: TGCGCCAGCAGTATCGGGGAGGGCCGTGGCTACACCTTC.

In the case of this clone: Compared with germline, one end of the junction differs, possibly owing to a read error. The chain is built from TRBV5-1 and TRBJ1-1; 9 bases fit TRBD1. The CDR3 consists of 14 residues. Germline-derived CDR1 and CDR2 are SGHRS and YFSETQ. The CDR3 sequence is CASSFGQGNAEAFF. As DNA, the CDR3 is TGCGCCAGCAGCTTCGGACAGGGGAACGCTGAAGCTTTCTTT.

J is TRBJ2-3 and V is TRBV27; D call uncertain. V was pared by 3 bases and J by 2 bases, with 6 bases between. In germline, CDR1 is MNHEY, CDR2 SMNVEV (reference sequence). The CDR3 is 13 residues long. The CDR3 region has the DNA TGTGCCAGCAGTTTTACTATCACAGATACGCAGTATTTT. It yields the protein CASSFTITDTQYF.

This clone was detected only once. The V and J genes are TRBV6-4 and TRBJ2-2, with D perhaps matching TRBD2 (5 bases). Germline V gene lookup returns CDR1 MRHNA and CDR2 SNTAGT. The CDR3 extends over 16 amino acids. The ends were cut back, 2 bases at V and 0 bases at J, with 10 bases in the middle. The CDR3 spells CASSDIAGANTGELFF. CDR3 DNA sequence: TGTGCCAGCAGTGACATTGCGGGCGCGAACACCGGGGAGCTGTTTTTT.

The chain is built from TRBV4-1 and TRBJ2-7; the match to TRBD1 covers 8 bases. Germline V lookup: CDR1 MGHRA, CDR2 YSYEKL. The CDR3 has 15 residues. The V gene end was trimmed by 3 bases and the J gene end by 2 bases; junction bases not matched to a gene: 6. The CDR3 protein is CASSHTGTGAYEQYF. The CDR3 DNA reads TGCGCCAGCAGCCACACCGGGACAGGTGCCTACGAGCAGTACTTC.

CDR3 sequence: CASSQGLAGGPVRDTQYF. CDR3 bases: TGCGCCAGCAGCCAAGGACTAGCGGGGGGGCCGGTCAGAGATACGCAGTATTTT. This chain connects TRBV4-1 to TRBJ2-3, with TRBD2 matching over 14 bases. Trimming cost V 1 base and J 5 bases; bases outside gene matches: 8. Looked up from germline, CDR1 is MGHRA and CDR2 is YSYEKL. The CDR3 has 18 amino acids.

This clone was counted only a few times. The chain uses TRBV12-5 and TRBJ1-4; no clear D gene. The CDR3 extends over 13 amino acids. The germline V gene has CDR1 LGHNT and CDR2 FRNRAP. Trimming pared 4 bases from V and 3 bases from J, leaving 6 bases between. The CDR3 loop reads CASGWRANEKLFF. The CDR3 DNA is TGTGCTAGTGGTTGGAGGGCTAATGAAAAACTGTTTTTT.

The rearrangement uses TRBV6-1 and TRBJ2-7, with 8 bases aligning to TRBD1. Trimming cost V 6 bases and J 7 bases; bases outside gene matches: 8. Germline loops: CDR1 MNHNS, CDR2 SASEGT. The CDR3 totals 13 residues. The chain's CDR3 is CASRDRGGREQYF. The CDR3 nucleotides read TGTGCCAGCAGAGACAGGGGTGGGAGAGAGCAGTACTTC.

To note about this clone: Other DNA sequences in the same sample also yield this CDR3. This chain uses TRBV11-1 with TRBJ2-5, with 14 bases that match TRBD2. J lost 5 bases, V lost 6 bases, and 11 bases had no gene match. This CDR3 contains 17 residues. Germline V gene sequence: CDR1 SGHAT, CDR2 FQDESV (reference sequence). Here the CDR3 DNA reads TGTGCCAGCAGTTCCGGACTAGCGGGGGGAGGAAGGGAGACCCAGTACTTC. This sequence encodes CASSSGLAGGGRETQYF.

This chain joins TRBV27 and TRBJ1-4; 8 nucleotides agree with TRBD1. From germline, CDR1 is MNHEY and CDR2 SMNVEV (reference sequence). The CDR3 is 14 amino acids. Trimming at V came to 4 bases and at J to 8 bases, leaving 6 bases not matched to a gene. The CDR3 DNA reads TGTGCCAGCAGTTATGACAGGGGAGGAGAAAAACTGTTTTTT. Protein sequence: CASSYDRGGEKLFF.

The chain employs TRBV11-3 and TRBJ2-3, with 8 bases identical to TRBD2. The CDR3 has 15 residues. J lost 5 bases, V lost 5 bases, and 9 bases had no gene match. CDR1 and CDR2 (germline): SGHNT, YENEEA. The CDR3 reads CASSKDGREGDTQYF. DNA of the CDR3: TGTGCCAGCAGCAAAGACGGGAGGGAGGGAGATACGCAGTATTTT.

The chain couples TRBV7-2 to TRBJ1-1; D gene unclear. This CDR3 comprises 11 residues. V lost 2 bases and J lost 6, with 4 bases in between. Germline lookup yields CDR1 SGHTA and CDR2 FQGNSA. CDR3 protein: CASSLQSEAFF. CDR3 coding DNA: TGTGCCAGCAGCTTACAGTCTGAAGCTTTCTTT.

This clone has a single count. The genes are TRBV7-9 and TRBJ2-6; 7 positions agree with TRBD2. Germline assignment: CDR1 SEHNR and CDR2 FQNEAQ (reference sequence). The CDR3 sequence is 16 residues long. V lost 9 bases to trimming and J lost 3 bases; unmatched junction nucleotides: 11. The CDR3 DNA is TGTGCCAGTGGGGGGGGAGGCTCTCTTGGGGCCAACGTCCTGACTTTC. Its protein product is CASGGGGSLGANVLTF.

This clone was seen a single time. The CDR3 loop is CASSSEGTTDYEQYF. The DNA of the CDR3 is TGTGCCAGCAGCTCTGAAGGGACTACCGATTACGAGCAGTACTTC. The V and J genes are TRBV5-5 and TRBJ2-7; TRBD2 matches at 7 bases. The CDR3 is 15 residues long. Germline CDR1 reads SGHKS; CDR2 reads YYEKEE (reference sequence). J gave up 4 bases and V 3 bases, and 10 bases lay outside the gene matches. The whole variable domain, remainder taken from reference TRBV5-5 and TRBJ2-7, is DAGVTQSPTHLIKTRGQQVTLRCSPISGHKSVSWYQQVLGQGPQFIFQYYEKEERGRGNFPDRFSARQFPNYSSELNVNALLLGDSALYLCASSSEGTTDYEQYFGPGTRLTVT.